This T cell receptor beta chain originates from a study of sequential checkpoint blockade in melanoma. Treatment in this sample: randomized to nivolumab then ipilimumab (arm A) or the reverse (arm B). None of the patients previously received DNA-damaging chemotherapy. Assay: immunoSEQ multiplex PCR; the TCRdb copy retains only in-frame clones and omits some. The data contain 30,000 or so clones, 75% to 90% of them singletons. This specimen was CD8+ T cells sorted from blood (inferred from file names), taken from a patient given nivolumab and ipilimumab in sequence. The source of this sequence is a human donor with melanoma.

Here the CDR3 reads CASSKHRGRFDEQYF. The CDR3 DNA reads as TGTGCCAGCAGCAAACACAGGGGGAGGTTCGACGAGCAGTACTTC. V gene TRBV11-2 combines with J gene TRBJ2-7, with 8 bases lining up with TRBD1. V trimming: 5 bases; J trimming: 5 bases; junction bases outside the gene matches: 11. The CDR3 spans 15 residues. Germline V lookup: CDR1 SGHAT, CDR2 FQNNGV.